This T cell receptor beta chain was documented in a study of T cells in Graves' hyperthyroidism and ophthalmopathy. The overall study: Any treatment followed the collection of peripheral blood at initial diagnosis.

Points from the study as a whole: Most thyroid-expanded clonotypes above 0.001 were also found in blood.

Germline CDR1 is LNHNV and CDR2 is YYDKDF (reference sequence). CDR3 length: 16 amino acids. J gave up 2 bases and V 5 bases, and 12 bases lay outside the gene matches. Template material for amplifying TCR beta CDR3 regions consisted of RNA transcripts. When the TCR CDR3 underwent first-round RT-PCR, the HTBI primer set was used. TCRdb analysed the multiplex PCR reads with MiXCR anew, one entry per CDR3 protein. The table lists around 340,000 distinct CDR3 sequences, roughly 18% of them singletons, with roughly 15% in the top ten. This clonotype was picked up many times. Antigen: not known. The cohort's ophthalmopathy patients, a group with duration under 3 months, had a Clinical Activity Score of at least 3 and a NOSPECS grade of at least 4.

This TCR was sampled from a woman in her thirties or forties with Graves' ophthalmopathy. The chain is built from TRBV15 and TRBJ2-7; TRBD2 matches 7 bases. Sequencing was done on a sample of blood. CDR3 protein: CATSPDPGLSTYEQYF. For the CDR3, the DNA is TGTGCCACCAGCCCAGACCCGGGACTATCCACCTACGAGCAGTACTTC.